Included here is one T cell receptor beta chain sequence, with context. No antigen is known for it. The data stem from a study of T cell responses to AZD1222 COVID-19 vaccine. General observations from the study: Among spike-specific TCRs, nearly half reportedly target unmutated variant regions.

Using immunoSEQ multiplex PCR, the repertoire was profiled, and TCRdb retains in-frame clones only, with some absent. The table includes around 140,000 clones, roughly 93% detected once. Unmatched junction bases numbered 5, after V lost 5 bases and J lost 6 bases. Germline V gene sequence: CDR1 MGHDK, CDR2 SYGVNS. The CDR3 has 14 amino acids. The J gene is TRBJ2-2, the V gene TRBV25-1; 8 bases are shared with TRBD1. This specimen consisted of peripheral blood, obtained on day 0 of AZD1222 vaccination. The receptor's source is an adult in good health. CDR3 sequence reads: CASSLRTGPGELFF. DNA for the CDR3: TGTGCCAGCAGTCTAAGGACAGGGCCCGGGGAGCTGTTTTTT.